This T cell receptor (beta chain) originates from a study of shared clonotypes between healthy human individuals. CD45RO-negative cells were positively selected for CCR7, leaving out terminally differentiated effector memory CD45RA+ cells. Assay: immunoSEQ multiplex PCR; the TCRdb copy retains only in-frame clones and omits some. This sample has hundreds of thousands of clones, with approximately 92% found just once. The CDR3 loop spans 16 amino acids. V lost 3 bases and J lost 6, with 19 bases in between. Germline V CDR1 and CDR2: MNHNS, SASEGT. The clonotype originates from a man aged 25 to 40 in good health. The chain joins TRBV6-1 to TRBJ2-3; D is ambiguous. Material: naive CD8+ T cells sorted from blood. In DNA, the CDR3 is TGTGCCAGCAGTGAGGTCAGGAACCCCTTCGTGGATACGCAGTATTTT. Its protein product is CASSEVRNPFVDTQYF.